The 24 T cell receptor beta chains listed next were all sequenced from one sample in a study of Tregs in tolerant kidney transplant recipients. Libraries were prepared by immunoSEQ multiplex PCR; TCRdb keeps only in-frame clonotypes and omits some of them. Of about 240,000 clones in the sample, 80% to 85% are singletons; the top ten hold around 0.64%. Sequencing was carried out using CD4+ T cells from blood. All receptors derive from a human donor in good health.

This sequence joins TRBV6-5 and TRBJ1-5; weak D call: TRBD1 (5 bases). Germline CDR1 reads MNHEY; CDR2 reads SVGAGI. The V end lost 8 bases, the J end lost 4 bases, and 15 bases lay between the germline ends. The CDR3 is 14 amino acids. Here the CDR3 reads CASAPREGNQPQHF. CDR3 coding DNA: TGTGCCAGCGCCCCCCGGGAGGGGAATCAGCCCCAGCATTTT.

This clone came up a few times. This rearrangement joins TRBV18 to TRBJ2-7; 15 nucleotides match TRBD2. The V and J ends lost 1 base and 8 bases, in that order; junction bases with no gene match: 21. Germline V CDR1 and CDR2: KGHSH, LQKENI. The CDR3 contains 21 residues. CDR3 residues: CASSPLVEPGLAGGLGMKQYF. In DNA form, the CDR3 reads TGTGCCAGCTCACCACTGGTGGAGCCGGGACTAGCGGGAGGCCTTGGTATGAAGCAGTACTTC.

This clone was found a few times. V is TRBV9 and J is TRBJ1-3; D gene unclear. V dropped 6 bases and J dropped 8 bases, with 21 bases sitting between them. The germline V gene encodes CDR1 SGDLS and CDR2 YYNGEE. The CDR3 is 15 amino acids. The CDR3 loop reads CASTRPGNNRDTIYF. DNA of the CDR3: TGTGCCAGCACCAGGCCGGGAAACAATAGGGACACCATATATTTT.

The chain has TRBV11-2 and TRBJ2-7, with D perhaps TRBD1 (6 bases). Trimming pared 5 bases from V and 2 bases from J, leaving 16 bases between. The CDR3 is 15 residues long. The germline gives CDR1 SGHAT, CDR2 FQNNGV. The CDR3 nucleotides read TGTGCCAGCAGCCTTCGGACAGATTTCGCCTACGAGCAGTACTTC. Protein: CASSLRTDFAYEQYF.

The chain is built from TRBV29-1 and TRBJ1-4; unclear D gene. Trimming pared 5 bases from V and 7 bases from J, leaving 17 bases between. Germline CDR1 is SQVTM and CDR2 is ANQGSEA. The length of the CDR3 is 14 residues. DNA of the CDR3: TGCAGCGTTTCGGACCCCTGGTCGAGTGAAAAACTGTTTTTT. It codes for CSVSDPWSSEKLFF.

V is TRBV10-1 and J is TRBJ1-1, with 8 bases aligning to TRBD1. CDR1 WNHNN and CDR2 SYGVQD come from the germline V gene (reference sequence). J was trimmed by 10 bases and V by 8 bases; bases with no gene match: 9. The CDR3 sequence is 12 residues long. CDR3 sequence reads: CASSPGQGAAFF. The CDR3 nucleotides read TGCGCCAGCTCCCCTGGACAGGGAGCAGCTTTCTTT.

In its sample, this clone was seen once. This sequence joins TRBV27 and TRBJ1-3, with 7 bases that match TRBD1. Germline values: CDR1 MNHEY, CDR2 SMNVEV (reference sequence). This CDR3 is 14 amino acids long. After removal of 8 bases from V and 7 bases from J, the junction contained 11 bases not matched to a gene. The CDR3 DNA is TGTGCCAGCGGGAAGACAGGGACTAGGAACACCATATATTTT. This gives the protein CASGKTGTRNTIYF.

This clone was picked up one time. The gene calls are TRBV11-2 and TRBJ1-1; D not certain. The CDR3 length is 11 residues. Germline V gives CDR1 SGHAT, CDR2 FQNNGV. V lost 3 bases and J 4 bases, leaving 3 bases between the germline ends. The DNA for the CDR3 is TGTGCCAGCAGCTTGGGCACTGAAGCTTTCTTT. This sequence encodes CASSLGTEAFF.

The J gene is TRBJ2-3, the V gene TRBV18; 8 bases fit TRBD1. Per the germline V gene, CDR1 is KGHSH and CDR2 is LQKENI. The CDR3 is 16 residues long. Trimming took 6 bases from V and 1 from J; bases not matched to a gene: 9. Written as DNA, the CDR3 is TGTGCCAGCTCCTACGCCAAGGGACAGGGCACAGATACGCAGTATTTT. Its translation is CASSYAKGQGTDTQYF.

J is TRBJ2-3 and V is TRBV10-1; TRBD2 matches 10 bases. V trimming: 4 bases; J trimming: 6 bases; junction bases outside the gene matches: 4. This CDR3 region has 14 residues. In germline, CDR1 is WNHNN, CDR2 SYGVQD (reference sequence). CDR3: CASSVGLAYDTQYF. The DNA for the CDR3 is TGCGCCAGCAGTGTGGGACTAGCGTATGATACGCAGTATTTT.

This chain connects TRBV27 to TRBJ2-3; the match to TRBD2 covers 12 bases. J gave up 4 bases and V 2 bases, and 7 bases lay outside the gene matches. The CDR3 has 17 residues. Germline V gives CDR1 MNHEY, CDR2 SMNVEV (reference sequence). This chain's CDR3 is CASSLVASGGAPDTQYF. Written as DNA, the CDR3 is TGTGCCAGCAGTTTAGTGGCTAGCGGGGGGGCCCCAGATACGCAGTATTTT.

The chain joins TRBV7-2 to TRBJ1-4; D not resolved. The V end lost 3 bases, the J end lost 4 bases, and 6 bases lay between the germline ends. Germline lookup yields CDR1 SGHTA and CDR2 FQGNSA. The CDR3 loop spans 13 amino acids. The CDR3 loop reads CASSFRINEKLFF. CDR3 DNA sequence: TGTGCCAGCAGCTTTCGGATTAATGAAAAACTGTTTTTT.

This clone was detected only once. The chain is built from TRBV30 and TRBJ2-1; 9 bases fit TRBD2. Germline CDR1 is GTSNPN and CDR2 is SVGIG (reference sequence). J gave up 0 bases and V 4 bases, and 10 bases lay outside the gene matches. The CDR3 sequence is 17 residues long. The CDR3 DNA reads as TGTGCCTGGAAAAAGCGGGGGGCCCTCCTCTCCTACAATGAGCAGTTCTTC. This sequence encodes CAWKKRGALLSYNEQFF.

The rearrangement uses TRBV5-4 and TRBJ2-4; D ambiguous. The ends were cut back, 2 bases at V and 0 bases at J, with 9 bases in the middle. This CDR3 has 15 residues. Germline CDR1 is SGHNT and CDR2 is YYREEE (reference sequence). CDR3 sequence reads: CASSFGSLAKNIQYF. In DNA, the CDR3 is TGTGCCAGCAGCTTTGGCAGCCTAGCCAAAAACATTCAGTACTTC.

The chain couples TRBV11-2 to TRBJ1-4; D might be TRBD1 (5 bases). Deletions cut 2 bases from V and 7 bases from J, with 11 bases between. Germline assignment: CDR1 SGHAT and CDR2 FQNNGV. The CDR3 covers 14 residues. The DNA for the CDR3 is TGTGCCAGCAGCTTAACAGGACTGACTGAAAAACTGTTTTTT. It translates to CASSLTGLTEKLFF. Based on the CDR3 plus reference TRBV11-2 and TRBJ1-4, the full variable domain is EAGVAQSPRYKIIEKRQSVAFWCNPISGHATLYWYQQILGQGPKLLIQFQNNGVVDDSQLPKDRFSAERLKGVDSTLKIQPAKLEDSAVYLCASSLTGLTEKLFFGSGTQLSVL.

The V gene is TRBV11-2, the J gene TRBJ2-1; D unresolved. Germline V CDR1 and CDR2: SGHAT, FQNNGV. The CDR3 totals 11 residues. Trimming cost V 5 bases and J 9 bases, with 8 bases left between them. The CDR3 DNA is TGTGCCAGCAGCCGCCGAGGTGAGCAGTTCTTC. Its protein is CASSRRGEQFF.

The V and J genes are TRBV2 and TRBJ2-7, with TRBD2 as a possible D gene (6 bases). Germline V CDR1 and CDR2: SNHLY, FYNNEI. There are 16 residues in the CDR3. Between the trimmed V and J ends, which lost 6 bases and 2 bases, there was a span of 20 bases. The CDR3 sequence: CASSAGLPKDTYEQYF. CDR3 nucleotides: TGTGCCAGCAGCGCGGGACTGCCGAAAGACACCTACGAGCAGTACTTC.

The chain combines TRBV10-1 with TRBJ2-1; 10 bases map to TRBD2. CDR1 WNHNN and CDR2 SYGVQD come from the germline V gene (reference sequence). V lost 3 bases to trimming and J lost 2 bases; unmatched junction nucleotides: 4. The CDR3 spans 16 residues. The CDR3 nucleotides are TGCGCCAGCAGTGATGCCCTAGCGGGGGCCTACAATGAGCAGTTCTTC. It translates to CASSDALAGAYNEQFF.

This clone was seen more than once but under ten times. This chain links TRBV4-1 with TRBJ1-2; D is perhaps TRBD1 (5 bases). The CDR3 has 13 residues. CDR1 MGHRA and CDR2 YSYEKL come from the germline V gene. V lost 4 bases, J lost 3 bases, and 9 bases lay in between. The CDR3 coding sequence is TGCGCCAGCAGCCGACAGAGAGACTATGGCTACACCTTC. This encodes CASSRQRDYGYTF.

The chain carries TRBV5-4 and TRBJ2-7, with D possibly being TRBD2 (6 bases). Trimming cost V 4 bases and J 2 bases, with 13 bases left between them. Germline V gene lookup returns CDR1 SGHNT and CDR2 YYREEE (reference sequence). The CDR3 runs 14 residues. CDR3 nucleotide sequence: TGTGCCAGCAGCAAACTAGCTGTGCCCTACGAGCAGTACTTC. It yields the protein CASSKLAVPYEQYF.

V gene TRBV6-6 combines with J gene TRBJ2-2, with TRBD1 matching over 8 bases. The CDR3 spans 16 residues. Germline V gene sequence: CDR1 MNHNY, CDR2 SVGAGI (reference sequence). V gave up 4 bases and J gave up 0 bases; unmatched junction bases: 4. The CDR3 sequence: CASSSGTGANTGELFF. CDR3 in DNA: TGTGCCAGCAGTTCCGGGACAGGTGCGAACACCGGGGAGCTGTTTTTT.

This CDR3 is CAISGQGSQDTQYF. The CDR3 nucleotides are TGTGCCATCAGTGGACAGGGGTCGCAAGATACGCAGTATTTT. The rearrangement uses TRBV10-3 and TRBJ2-3, with 8 bases that match TRBD1. Germline V gene data show CDR1 as ENHRY and CDR2 as SYGVKD. This CDR3 region has 14 residues. J gave up 5 bases and V 4 bases, and 5 bases lay outside the gene matches.

The chain couples TRBV19 to TRBJ2-1, with 11 positions matching TRBD2. J was trimmed by 6 bases and V by 6 bases; bases with no gene match: 7. Germline V lookup: CDR1 LNHDA, CDR2 SQIVND (reference sequence). The length of the CDR3 is 15 residues. CDR3 region: CASRYGTSGTNEQFF. CDR3 nucleotide sequence: TGTGCCAGTAGATACGGGACTAGCGGAACCAATGAGCAGTTCTTC.

The chain uses TRBV15 and TRBJ2-1; perhaps TRBD1 as D (5 bases). CDR3 size: 15 residues. The germline CDR1 and CDR2 sequences are LNHNV and YYDKDF (reference sequence). Trimming took off 0 bases at V and 1 base at J, with 7 bases between the two ends. The CDR3 spells CATSREGASYNEQFF. CDR3 DNA sequence: TGTGCCACCAGCAGAGAAGGGGCATCCTACAATGAGCAGTTCTTC.